A selection of T cell receptor beta chains follows, all from one sample in a study of tumor-infiltrating lymphocytes in localized non-small cell lung cancer. Assay: immunoSEQ multiplex PCR; the TCRdb copy retains only in-frame clones and omits some. Of 20,000 to 25,000 clones in the sample, 60% to 75% are singletons; the top ten hold under 6.5%. The sequenced sample consisted of lung tumor tissue. All receptors derive from a human donor with non-small cell lung cancer. Both conserved end residues are part of each CDR3. Each record gives: CDR3 protein, CDR3 DNA, V gene, D gene, J gene, clone size. D genes are given only for firm matches. The size field is filled for only some rows; it gives once, few, many or a size class.

CDR3aa: CASSDGSNQPQHF
CDR3nt: TGTGCCAGCAGCGACGGGAGCAATCAGCCCCAGCATTTT
v_gene: TRBV9
d_gene: -
j_gene: TRBJ1-5
abundance: few

CDR3aa: CASSGTFIEGGYGYTF
CDR3nt: TGTGCCAGCAGTGGGACCTTTATCGAGGGCGGGTATGGCTACACCTTC
v_gene: TRBV27
d_gene: -
j_gene: TRBJ1-2
abundance: -

CDR3aa: CASSLALRESNYGYTF
CDR3nt: TGTGCCAGCAGCTTAGCCCTCCGAGAAAGTAACTATGGCTACACCTTC
v_gene: TRBV7-9
d_gene: -
j_gene: TRBJ1-2
abundance: -

CDR3aa: CASSLLAGVDNEQFF
CDR3nt: TGCGCCAGCAGCTTGTTGGCAGGGGTGGACAATGAGCAGTTCTTC
v_gene: TRBV5-1
d_gene: -
j_gene: TRBJ2-1
abundance: -

CDR3aa: CASSKNRGQFF
CDR3nt: TGTGCCAGCAGCAAAAACAGGGGGCAGTTCTTC
v_gene: TRBV21-1
d_gene: -
j_gene: TRBJ2-1
abundance: -

CDR3aa: CASSKRLEAPHNEQFF
CDR3nt: TGTGCCAGCAGTAAAAGGCTTGAAGCGCCCCACAATGAGCAGTTCTTC
v_gene: TRBV2
d_gene: -
j_gene: TRBJ2-1
abundance: -

CDR3aa: CASTRQGTKDYTF
CDR3nt: TGTGCCAGTACCAGACAGGGGACAAAGGACTACACCTTC
v_gene: TRBV19
d_gene: TRBD1
j_gene: TRBJ1-2
abundance: -

CDR3aa: CASSEFSIPYEQYF
CDR3nt: TGTGCCAGCAGTGAATTCAGCATTCCCTACGAGCAGTACTTC
v_gene: TRBV6-1
d_gene: -
j_gene: TRBJ2-7
abundance: -

CDR3aa: CASSPAGLTGQPQHF
CDR3nt: TGTGCCAGCAGCCCGGCGGGACTGACGGGACAGCCCCAGCATTTT
v_gene: TRBV5-5
d_gene: -
j_gene: TRBJ1-5
abundance: -

CDR3aa: CASSPGGARGTGELFF
CDR3nt: TGTGCCAGCAGCCCTGGGGGGGCGCGGGGCACCGGGGAGCTGTTTTTT
v_gene: TRBV7-7
d_gene: -
j_gene: TRBJ2-2
abundance: -